This T cell receptor beta chain was captured in a study of shared clonotypes between healthy human individuals. Study-wide results and limits: Sorted-subset samples were not fully sequenced, rarefaction indicated.

Naive CD8 cells, CD45RO-negative and positively selected for CCR7, excluded terminally differentiated effector memory CD45RA+ cells. Here immunoSEQ multiplex PCR was the method, and the copy in TCRdb shows in-frame clones only, minus some. The table shows 800,000 to 950,000 clones, with just over 95% occurring only once. For this clone: Its matching antigen is unknown.

The clonotype comes from a man aged 30-40 years in good health. The sequencing sample was made of naive CD8+ T cells sorted from blood.

DNA of the CDR3: TGCAGCGTTGAAGATACCTTCAATGAGCAGTTCTTC. Translating gives CSVEDTFNEQFF. The chain uses TRBV29-1 and TRBJ2-1, with D uncertain. Trimming left V 0 bases short and J 6 bases short, with 6 bases between. Germline loops: CDR1 SQVTM, CDR2 ANQGSEA. The CDR3 totals 12 residues.